These 3 T cell receptor beta chains originate from one sample sequenced in a study of beta chain features in type 1 diabetes. Expressed TCRB transcripts were sequenced, since all the RNA that had been isolated was reverse transcribed. Clones were read by immunoSEQ multiplex PCR, and TCRdb kept only the in-frame ones, dropping some. The table records approximately 400,000 clones, approximately 15% of them present only once. The sample was naive CD4+ T cells from blood. The receptors come from a woman between 18 and 29 years old in good health.

The chain uses TRBV4-1 and TRBJ2-7; possibly TRBD1 for D (6 bases). Germline CDR1 reads MGHRA; CDR2 reads YSYEKL. This CDR3 contains 15 residues. The germline V and J ends were trimmed by 4 bases and 4 bases, with 17 bases remaining between them. The CDR3 is CASSPSGVLMYEQYF. The DNA of the CDR3 is TGCGCCAGCAGCCCCTCAGGGGTTTTAATGTACGAGCAGTACTTC.

The rearrangement links TRBV4-2 to TRBJ2-1, with D maybe TRBD2 (5 bases). The germline V gene encodes CDR1 LGHNA and CDR2 YNFKEQ. The CDR3 totals 16 residues. The V end was cut by 1 base, the J end by 4 bases, with 14 bases between. CDR3 loop: CASSQAPTGSYNEQFF. The CDR3 DNA sequence: TGTGCCAGCAGCCAAGCCCCCACGGGATCATACAATGAGCAGTTCTTC.

The V and J genes are TRBV6-1 and TRBJ1-5; TRBD1 might be the D (5 bases). CDR3 length: 13 amino acids. The V gene lost 6 bases and the J gene lost 4 bases, with 10 bases spanning the gap. The V gene's germline CDR1 is MNHNS and CDR2 SASEGT. The CDR3 is CASSAQENQPQHF. CDR3 DNA: TGTGCCAGCAGCGCACAGGAAAATCAGCCCCAGCATTTT.